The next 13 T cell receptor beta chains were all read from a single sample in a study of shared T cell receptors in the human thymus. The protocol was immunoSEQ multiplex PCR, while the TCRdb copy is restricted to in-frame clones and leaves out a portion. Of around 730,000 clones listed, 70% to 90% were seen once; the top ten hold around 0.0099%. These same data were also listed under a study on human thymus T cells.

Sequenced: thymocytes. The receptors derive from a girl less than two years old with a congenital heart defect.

The CDR3 nucleotides are TGTGCCAGCGGCCCTCGAGGTTCTAGGCAGCCCCAGCATTTT. The encoded protein is CASGPRGSRQPQHF. The chain is built from TRBV6-5 and TRBJ1-5; D gene uncertain. The CDR3 is 14 residues long. The V end lost 8 bases, the J end lost 7 bases, and 18 bases lay between the germline ends. CDR1 is MNHEY and CDR2 is SVGAGI in the germline V gene.

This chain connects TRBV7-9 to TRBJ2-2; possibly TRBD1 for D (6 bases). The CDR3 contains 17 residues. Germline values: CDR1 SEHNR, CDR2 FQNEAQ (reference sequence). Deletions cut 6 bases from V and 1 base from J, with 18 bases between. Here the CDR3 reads CASSSTTTGQNTGELFF. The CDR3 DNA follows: TGTGCCAGCAGTTCCACTACGACAGGCCAGAACACCGGGGAGCTGTTTTTT.

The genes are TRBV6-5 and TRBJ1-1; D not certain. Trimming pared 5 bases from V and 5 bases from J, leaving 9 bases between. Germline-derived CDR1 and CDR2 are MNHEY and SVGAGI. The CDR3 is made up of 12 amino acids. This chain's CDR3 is CASSAGVTEAFF. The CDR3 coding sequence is TGTGCCAGCAGTGCCGGAGTAACTGAAGCTTTCTTT.

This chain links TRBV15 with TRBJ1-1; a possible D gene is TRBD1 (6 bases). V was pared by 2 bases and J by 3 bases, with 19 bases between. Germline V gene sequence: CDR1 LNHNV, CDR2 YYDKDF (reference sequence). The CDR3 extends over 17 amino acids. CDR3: CATSRQRGGRGDTEAFF. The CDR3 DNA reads TGTGCCACCAGCAGACAAAGGGGGGGGCGTGGAGACACTGAAGCTTTCTTT.

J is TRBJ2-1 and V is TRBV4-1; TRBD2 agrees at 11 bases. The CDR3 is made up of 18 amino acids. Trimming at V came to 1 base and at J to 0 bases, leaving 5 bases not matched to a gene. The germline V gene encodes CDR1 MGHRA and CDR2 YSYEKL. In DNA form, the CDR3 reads TGCGCCAGCAGCCAAGCTCCTAGCGGGGGGAGCTCCTACAATGAGCAGTTCTTC. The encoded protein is CASSQAPSGGSSYNEQFF.

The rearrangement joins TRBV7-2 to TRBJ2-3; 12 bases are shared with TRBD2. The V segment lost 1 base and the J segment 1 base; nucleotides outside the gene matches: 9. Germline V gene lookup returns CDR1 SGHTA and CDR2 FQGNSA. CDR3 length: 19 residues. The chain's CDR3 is CASSLEWTSGARGTDTQYF. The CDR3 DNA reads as TGTGCCAGCAGCTTAGAGTGGACTAGCGGGGCCCGCGGCACAGATACGCAGTATTTT.

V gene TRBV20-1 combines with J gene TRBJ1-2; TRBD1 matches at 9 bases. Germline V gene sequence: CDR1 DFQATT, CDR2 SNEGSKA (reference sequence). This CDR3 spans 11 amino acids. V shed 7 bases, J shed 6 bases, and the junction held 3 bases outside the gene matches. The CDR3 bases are TGCAGTGGGGACAGGGAGGATGGCTACACCTTC. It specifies CSGDREDGYTF.

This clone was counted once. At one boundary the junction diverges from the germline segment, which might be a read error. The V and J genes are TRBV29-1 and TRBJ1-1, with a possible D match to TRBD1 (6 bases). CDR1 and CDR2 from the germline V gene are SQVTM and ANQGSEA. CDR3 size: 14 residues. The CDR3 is CSVKEGGESTEAFF. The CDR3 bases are TGCAGCGTTAAAGAGGGGGGAGAGAGCACTGAAGCTTTCTTT.

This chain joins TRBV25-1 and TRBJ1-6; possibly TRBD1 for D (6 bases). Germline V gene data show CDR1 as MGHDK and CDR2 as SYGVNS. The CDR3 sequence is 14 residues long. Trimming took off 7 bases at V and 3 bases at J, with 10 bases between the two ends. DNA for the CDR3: TGTGCCAGCAATCGAGGGGGCTATAATTCACCCCTCCACTTT. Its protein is CASNRGGYNSPLHF.

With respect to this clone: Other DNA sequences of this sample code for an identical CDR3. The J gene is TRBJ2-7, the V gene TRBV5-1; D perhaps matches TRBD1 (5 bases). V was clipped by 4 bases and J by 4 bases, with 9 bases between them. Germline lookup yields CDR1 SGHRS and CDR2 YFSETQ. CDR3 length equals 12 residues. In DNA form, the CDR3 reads TGCGCCAGCAGCATTCAGGGTTACGAGCAGTACTTC. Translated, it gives CASSIQGYEQYF.

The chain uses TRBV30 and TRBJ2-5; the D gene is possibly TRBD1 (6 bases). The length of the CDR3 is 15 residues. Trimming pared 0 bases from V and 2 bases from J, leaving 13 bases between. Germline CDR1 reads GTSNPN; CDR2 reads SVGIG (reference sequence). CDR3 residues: CAWSVRRGQQETQYF. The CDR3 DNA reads TGTGCCTGGAGTGTCCGAAGGGGACAACAAGAGACCCAGTACTTC.

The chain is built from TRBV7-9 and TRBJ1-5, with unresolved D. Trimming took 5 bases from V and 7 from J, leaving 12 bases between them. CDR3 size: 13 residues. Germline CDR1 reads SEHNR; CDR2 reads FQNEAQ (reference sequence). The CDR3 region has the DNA TGTGCCAGCAGCACTAGAGTTGGACAGCCCCAGCATTTT. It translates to CASSTRVGQPQHF.

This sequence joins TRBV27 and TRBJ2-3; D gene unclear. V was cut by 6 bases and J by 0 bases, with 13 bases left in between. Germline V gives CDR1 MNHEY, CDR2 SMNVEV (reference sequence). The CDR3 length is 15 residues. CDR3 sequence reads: CASSPQILSTDTQYF. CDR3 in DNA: TGTGCCAGCAGCCCTCAGATTTTGAGCACAGATACGCAGTATTTT.